This passage covers 23 T cell receptor beta chains from one sample sequenced in a study of T cell repertoires in cytomegalovirus infection. TCRdb independently ran MiXCR on the reads; one entry per CDR3 protein. The table lists roughly 240,000 distinct CDR3 sequences, around 6.6% of them singletons, with 5.5% to 8% in the top ten. Sequencing input: PBMCs. The receptors originated from a human donor in good health (CMV status not recorded). Some clones in this sample may be carry-over from other donors' samples.

This clonotype was observed many times. The V and J genes are TRBV6-2 or TRBV6-3 and TRBJ2-4; 7 bases line up with TRBD1. The CDR3 loop spans 15 amino acids. Losses at the gene ends were 7 bases for V and 0 bases for J; bases not matched to a gene: 6. Germline CDR1 and CDR2: MNHEY and SVGEGT. CDR3 loop: CASTDRAKAKNIQYF. The CDR3 DNA is TGTGCCAGCACCGACAGGGCTAAAGCCAAAAACATTCAGTACTTC.

This clonotype was seen a handful of times. The rearrangement joins TRBV29-1 to TRBJ2-7, with TRBD2 matching 7 bases. Germline trimming cut 4 bases from V and 6 bases from J; bases unmatched to any gene: 15. The V gene's germline CDR1 is SQVTM and CDR2 ANQGSEA. The CDR3 runs 15 residues. The CDR3 DNA is TGCAGCGTTGCCGGAAAGCGGGGCAATAAGGGCGAGCAGTACTTC. It encodes CSVAGKRGNKGEQYF.

There are many counts of this clonotype. The chain links TRBV5-1 to TRBJ2-3; D assignment may be TRBD1 or TRBD2 (6 bases each). Looked up from germline, CDR1 is SGHRS and CDR2 is YFSETQ. This CDR3 has 13 residues. Trimming removed 5 bases at V and 12 bases at J, with 19 bases between. In DNA, the CDR3 is TGCGCCAGCAGTCTGGAGGGGGAGCGCCCTCAGTATTTT. Protein sequence: CASSLEGERPQYF.

Many counts were recorded for this clonotype. V and J are TRBV29-1 and TRBJ1-2; D is undetermined. CDR1 SQVTM and CDR2 ANQGSEA come from the germline V gene. The CDR3 totals 14 residues. The ends were cut back, 6 bases at V and 2 bases at J, with 16 bases in the middle. The CDR3 region is CSVDALPENYGYTF. CDR3 DNA sequence: TGCAGCGTGGACGCCCTGCCCGAAAACTATGGCTACACCTTC.

Ten or more counts support this clonotype. The rearrangement uses TRBV12-3 or TRBV12-4 and TRBJ2-5; D remains ambiguous. This CDR3 spans 14 amino acids. The V end was cut by 6 bases, the J end by 2 bases, with 13 bases between. The CDR3 nucleotides read TGTGCCAGCAGAATCGGTGGTCGGCAAGAGACCCAGTACTTC. It encodes CASRIGGRQETQYF.

In its sample, this clonotype was seen many times. The chain combines TRBV7-8 with TRBJ1-4, with TRBD1 matching 7 bases. The CDR3 totals 13 residues. Germline assignment: CDR1 SGHVS and CDR2 FQNEAQ. Trimming took 7 bases from V and 6 from J; bases not matched to a gene: 5. The DNA of the CDR3 is TGTGCCAGCACCCTCGGGACAGATGAAAAACTGTTTTTT. As protein: CASTLGTDEKLFF.

The table lists this clonotype with many counts. The chain recombines TRBV11-2 with TRBJ2-3; tentative D call: TRBD1 (6 bases). Germline loops: CDR1 SGHAT, CDR2 FQNNGV. This CDR3 region has 14 residues. The germline V and J ends were trimmed by 3 bases and 6 bases, with 13 bases remaining between them. The CDR3 loop is CASSFRQVQDTQYF. The CDR3 DNA reads as TGTGCCAGCAGCTTTCGACAGGTTCAGGATACGCAGTATTTT.

The chain has TRBV7-9 and TRBJ2-3; D may be TRBD2 (7 bases). Between the trimmed V and J ends, which lost 2 bases and 2 bases, there was a span of 17 bases. The CDR3 runs to 17 residues. Per germline, CDR1 SEHNR and CDR2 FQNEAQ (reference sequence). The CDR3 sequence: CASSLLGAGTITDTQYF. Here the CDR3 DNA reads TGTGCCAGCAGCTTACTGGGAGCGGGGACAATCACAGATACGCAGTATTTT.

Many counts were recorded for this clonotype. The V gene is TRBV20-1, the J gene TRBJ1-1; D is unclear. Germline V gene data show CDR1 as DFQATT and CDR2 as SNEGSKA (reference sequence). V was shortened by 2 bases and J by 1 base, with 23 bases between the two germline ends. The CDR3 runs to 18 residues. The CDR3 loop reads CSARKSEGFSPENTEAFF. CDR3 sequence (DNA): TGCAGTGCTAGAAAATCAGAGGGTTTCAGTCCCGAGAACACTGAAGCTTTCTTT.

This clonotype appeared many times. The V and J genes are TRBV28 and TRBJ2-7; no reliable D call. V was pared by 4 bases and J by 7 bases, with 26 bases between. Germline V lookup: CDR1 MDHEN, CDR2 SYDVKM. The CDR3 has 17 residues. CDR3 protein: CASSSPPSQNRLGEQYF. In nucleotides, the CDR3 is TGTGCCAGCAGTTCACCTCCCTCGCAAAACCGCTTGGGAGAGCAGTACTTC.

In its sample, this clonotype was seen many times. J is TRBJ2-7 and V is TRBV28, with 9 nucleotides matching TRBD1. With 5 bases clipped from V and 1 base from J, the junction kept 6 bases outside the gene matches. The germline CDR1 and CDR2 sequences are MDHEN and SYDVKM. The length of the CDR3 is 15 residues. CDR3 in DNA: TGTGCCAGCAGTCGGACAGGGGTTCTTTCCTACGAGCAGTACTTC. The encoded protein is CASSRTGVLSYEQYF.

The sample holds many counts of this clonotype. The chain combines TRBV2 with TRBJ1-5, with 10 nucleotides matching TRBD1. After removal of 7 bases from V and 3 bases from J, the junction contained 6 bases not matched to a gene. CDR3 length equals 15 residues. The germline V gene has CDR1 SNHLY and CDR2 FYNNEI. DNA for the CDR3: TGTGCCAGCACCTCCGGGACAGGGGTCAATCAGCCCCAGCATTTT. Its translation is CASTSGTGVNQPQHF.

This clonotype has ten or more counts. This chain uses TRBV6-2 or TRBV6-3 with TRBJ2-7; 11 bases align to TRBD1. The CDR3 extends over 15 amino acids. Trimming took 5 bases from V and 2 from J; bases not matched to a gene: 5. Germline V CDR1 and CDR2: MNHEY, SVGEGT. CDR3 sequence: CASSPQGQGAYEQYF. As DNA, the CDR3 is TGTGCCAGCAGTCCCCAGGGACAGGGGGCCTACGAGCAGTACTTC.

This clonotype was detected ten times or more. The chain recombines TRBV7-2 with TRBJ2-2, with TRBD2 identical over 7 bases. V lost 5 bases, J lost 8 bases, and 11 bases stayed unmatched. This CDR3 has 15 amino acids. Per the germline V gene, CDR1 is SGHTA and CDR2 is FQGNSA. CDR3 protein: CASSQGTMRTGELFF. Here the CDR3 DNA reads TGTGCCAGCAGCCAAGGGACTATGAGGACAGGGGAGCTGTTTTTT. The full variable domain, with the rest looked up from reference TRBV7-2 and TRBJ2-2, is GAGVSQSPSNKVTEKGKDVELRCDPISGHTALYWYRQSLGQGLEFLIYFQGNSAPDKSGLPSDRFSAERTGGSVSTLTIQRTQQEDSAVYLCASSQGTMRTGELFFGEGSRLTVL.

This clonotype occurred many times. The chain links TRBV27 to TRBJ1-1; no reliable D call. This CDR3 region has 15 residues. Looked up from germline, CDR1 is MNHEY and CDR2 is SMNVEV (reference sequence). Trimming took 4 bases from V and 2 from J, leaving 14 bases between them. The CDR3 sequence: CASSSITATNTEAFF. The CDR3, as DNA: TGTGCCAGCAGTTCGATCACAGCCACCAACACTGAAGCTTTCTTT.

This clonotype came up many times. The V call is TRBV2, the J call TRBJ1-5; 8 bases agree with TRBD1. The germline CDR1 and CDR2 sequences are SNHLY and FYNNEI. V lost 5 bases, J lost 4 bases, and 7 bases stayed unmatched. The CDR3 length is 15 residues. The CDR3 loop is CASSFTGGPNQPQHF. In DNA, the CDR3 is TGTGCCAGCAGTTTCACAGGGGGACCAAATCAGCCCCAGCATTTT.

The V and J genes are TRBV7-9 and TRBJ1-1; TRBD1 matches at 8 bases. With V trimmed by 2 bases and J by 5 bases, 10 bases remained unmatched. CDR1 is SEHNR, CDR2 FQNEAQ, per germline (reference sequence). The length of the CDR3 is 16 residues. CDR3 sequence (DNA): TGTGCCAGCAGCTTATTTTTTGTACAGGGGGGAACTGAAGCTTTCTTT. As protein: CASSLFFVQGGTEAFF.

This clonotype has at least ten counts. This sequence joins TRBV27 and TRBJ1-1; 10 positions agree with TRBD1. Germline V gene data show CDR1 as MNHEY and CDR2 as SMNVEV (reference sequence). This CDR3 has 17 amino acids. Unmatched junction bases numbered 18, after V lost 6 bases and J lost 8 bases. The DNA of the CDR3 is TGTGCCAGCAGCCCTCCGGGACAGGGGATCTTGAGTGGCGAAGCTTTCTTT. It translates to CASSPPGQGILSGEAFF.

This clonotype was seen at least ten times. This rearrangement joins TRBV6-2 or TRBV6-3 to TRBJ1-5, with D hard to call. The CDR3 covers 14 residues. The V and J ends lost 2 bases and 2 bases respectively, with 7 bases between them. Germline lookup yields CDR1 MNHEY and CDR2 SVGEGT. The CDR3: CASSYRRGNQPQHF. The CDR3 DNA reads TGTGCCAGCAGTTACAGGAGAGGCAATCAGCCCCAGCATTTT.

This clonotype was counted many times. This sequence joins TRBV27 and TRBJ1-6; D uncertain. Germline assignment: CDR1 MNHEY and CDR2 SMNVEV (reference sequence). The V and J ends lost 1 base and 7 bases respectively, with 11 bases between them. The CDR3 runs to 15 residues. CDR3 in amino acids: CASSLLQIGNSPLHF. CDR3 coding DNA: TGTGCCAGCAGTTTATTACAGATTGGGAATTCACCCCTCCACTTT.

This clonotype was recorded many times. The rearrangement joins TRBV7-2 to TRBJ1-1; possibly TRBD1 for D (6 bases). V lost 1 base to trimming and J lost 5 bases, with 14 bases between them. CDR1 is SGHTA and CDR2 is FQGNSA in the germline V gene. The CDR3 sequence is 15 residues long. CDR3 sequence reads: CASSLDWGAWTEAFF. CDR3 DNA: TGTGCCAGCAGCTTAGACTGGGGGGCATGGACTGAAGCTTTCTTT.

This clonotype was recorded at least ten times. The genes are TRBV28 and TRBJ2-7; 8 nucleotides line up with TRBD1. J gave up 5 bases and V 5 bases, and 11 bases lay outside the gene matches. This CDR3 region has 15 residues. CDR1 is MDHEN and CDR2 is SYDVKM in the germline V gene. CDR3 region: CASSPVDRVSDEQYF. CDR3 DNA sequence: TGTGCCAGCAGTCCTGTGGACAGGGTCAGCGACGAGCAGTACTTC.

At least ten counts were recorded for this clonotype. The CDR3 DNA follows: TGCAGTGCTAGAGCTGTAGCCAAAAACATTCAGTACTTC. This codes for CSARAVAKNIQYF. This sequence joins TRBV20-1 and TRBJ2-4, with D uncertain. Germline V gives CDR1 DFQATT, CDR2 SNEGSKA (reference sequence). The CDR3 runs 13 residues. V was clipped by 1 base and J by 0 bases, with 4 bases between them.